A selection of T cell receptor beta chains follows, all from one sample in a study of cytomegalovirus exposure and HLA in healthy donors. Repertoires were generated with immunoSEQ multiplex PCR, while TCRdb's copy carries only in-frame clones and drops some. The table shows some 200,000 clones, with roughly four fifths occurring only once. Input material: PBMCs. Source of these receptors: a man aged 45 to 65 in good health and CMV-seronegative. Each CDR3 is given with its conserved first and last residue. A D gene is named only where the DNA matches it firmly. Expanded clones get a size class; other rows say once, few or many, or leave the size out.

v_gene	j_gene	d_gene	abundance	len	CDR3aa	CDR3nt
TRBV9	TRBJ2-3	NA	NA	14	CASSVGQGGDTQYF	TGTGCCAGCAGCGTAGGGCAGGGAGGAGATACGCAGTATTTT
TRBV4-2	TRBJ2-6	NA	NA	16	CASSQELTAGANVLTF	TGTGCCAGCAGCCAAGAGTTAACAGCTGGGGCCAACGTCCTGACTTTC
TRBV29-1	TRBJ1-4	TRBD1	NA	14	CSVEGGQGIEKLFF	TGCAGCGTTGAAGGAGGACAGGGGATTGAAAAACTGTTTTTT
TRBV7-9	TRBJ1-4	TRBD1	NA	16	CASSRPGQASGQKLFF	TGTGCCAGCAGCCGACCCGGACAGGCTTCCGGACAAAAACTGTTTTTT
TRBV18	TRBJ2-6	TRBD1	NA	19	CASSPLTGTGSSGANVLTF	TGTGCCAGCTCACCGCTTACCGGGACAGGGAGCTCTGGGGCCAACGTCCTGACTTTC
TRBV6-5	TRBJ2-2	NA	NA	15	CASSYRQVNTGELFF	TGTGCCAGCAGTTATAGACAGGTTAACACCGGGGAGCTGTTTTTT
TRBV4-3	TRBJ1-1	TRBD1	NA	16	CASSQALTGVRTEAFF	TGCGCCAGCAGCCAAGCCCTAACAGGGGTTAGGACTGAAGCTTTCTTT
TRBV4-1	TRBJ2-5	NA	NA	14	CASSLSTVMETQYF	TGCGCCAGCAGCCTTTCCACAGTTATGGAGACCCAGTACTTC
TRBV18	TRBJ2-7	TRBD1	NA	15	CASSRAGTGTYEQYF	TGTGCCAGCTCACGGGCCGGGACAGGAACCTACGAGCAGTACTTC
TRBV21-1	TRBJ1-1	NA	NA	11	CATLGNTEAFF	TGTGCCACCCTCGGGAACACTGAAGCTTTCTTT
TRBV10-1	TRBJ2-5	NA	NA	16	CASRLQGFLQEETQYF	TGCGCCAGCAGGCTACAGGGTTTTTTACAAGAAGAGACCCAGTACTTC
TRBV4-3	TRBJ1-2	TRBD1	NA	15	CASSQGTGGNYGYTF	TGCGCCAGCAGCCAAGGGACAGGGGGGAACTATGGCTACACCTTC
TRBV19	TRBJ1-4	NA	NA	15	CASSARSATNEKLFF	TGTGCCAGTAGTGCCCGCAGTGCAACTAATGAAAAACTGTTTTTT
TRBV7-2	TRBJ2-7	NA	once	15	CASSPRTSRTYEQYF	TGTGCCAGCAGCCCCCGGACATCTCGCACCTACGAGCAGTACTTC
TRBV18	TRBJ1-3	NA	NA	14	CASSGQNSGNTIYF	TGTGCCAGCTCAGGACAGAACTCTGGAAACACCATATATTTT
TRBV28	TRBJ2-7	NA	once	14	CASSAPGLQDEQYF	TGTGCCAGCAGTGCACCGGGACTTCAGGACGAGCAGTACTTC
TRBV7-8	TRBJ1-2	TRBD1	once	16	CASSSRQGPPPYGYTF	TGTGCCAGCAGCTCCCGACAGGGACCACCCCCCTATGGCTACACCTTC
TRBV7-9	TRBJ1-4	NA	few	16	CASSSPSRDGAGKLFF	TGTGCCAGCAGCTCCCCTTCCCGCGACGGAGCCGGGAAACTGTTTTTT
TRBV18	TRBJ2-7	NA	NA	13	CASSPRQTYEQYF	TGTGCCAGCTCACCACGACAGACCTACGAGCAGTACTTC
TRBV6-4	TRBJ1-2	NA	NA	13	CASSDSAGYGYTF	TGTGCCAGCAGTGACTCGGCAGGATATGGCTACACCTTC
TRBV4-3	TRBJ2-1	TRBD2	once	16	CASSQERAGGHNEQFF	TGCGCCAGCAGCCAAGAGCGAGCGGGGGGGCACAATGAGCAGTTCTTC
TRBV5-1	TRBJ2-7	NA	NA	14	CASSPGTLDYEQYF	TGCGCCAGCAGCCCCGGGACACTCGACTACGAGCAGTACTTC
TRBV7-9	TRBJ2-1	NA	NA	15	CASSLRNFVDNEQFF	TGTGCCAGCAGCTTACGTAATTTCGTCGACAATGAGCAGTTCTTC
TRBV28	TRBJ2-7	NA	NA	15	CASSSRTVFTYEQYF	TGTGCCAGCAGCTCCCGGACAGTTTTCACCTACGAGCAGTACTTC
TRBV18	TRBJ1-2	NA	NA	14	CASSEQGTNYGYTF	TGTGCCAGCTCAGAACAGGGTACTAACTATGGCTACACCTTC
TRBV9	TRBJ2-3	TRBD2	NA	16	CASSVGSMTSADTQYF	TGTGCCAGCAGCGTAGGGTCAATGACTAGCGCTGATACGCAGTATTTT
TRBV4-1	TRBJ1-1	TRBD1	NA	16	CASSRGTGQGNTEAFF	TGCGCCAGCAGCCGGGGGACAGGCCAGGGCAACACTGAAGCTTTCTTT